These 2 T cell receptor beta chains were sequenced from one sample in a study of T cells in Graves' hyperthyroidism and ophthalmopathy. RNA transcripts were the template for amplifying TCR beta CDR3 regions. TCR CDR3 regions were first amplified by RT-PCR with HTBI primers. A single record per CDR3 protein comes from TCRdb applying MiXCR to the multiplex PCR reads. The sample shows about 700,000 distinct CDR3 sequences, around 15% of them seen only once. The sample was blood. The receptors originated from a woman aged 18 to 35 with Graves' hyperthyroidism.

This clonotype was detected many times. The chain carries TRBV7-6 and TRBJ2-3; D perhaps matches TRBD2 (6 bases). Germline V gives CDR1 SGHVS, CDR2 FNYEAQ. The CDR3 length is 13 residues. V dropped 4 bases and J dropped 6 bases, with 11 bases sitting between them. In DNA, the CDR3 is TGTGCCAGCAGCTGGCCGGGGGTGGATACGCAGTATTTT. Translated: CASSWPGVDTQYF.

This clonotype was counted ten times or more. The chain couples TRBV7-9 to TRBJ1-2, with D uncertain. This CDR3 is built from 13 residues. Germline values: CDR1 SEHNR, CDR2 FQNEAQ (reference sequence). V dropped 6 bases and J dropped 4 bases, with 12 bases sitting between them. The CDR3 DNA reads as TGTGCCAGCAGTACCGCTTCAGCCTATGGCTACACCTTC. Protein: CASSTASAYGYTF.